The sequence of this T cell receptor beta chain was determined in a study of Ad26.COV2.S vaccination and SARS-CoV-2 variants. Study in general: Donor allocation was to the COV1001 Ad26.COV2.S trial arm. Each vaccinee took Ad26.COV2.S intramuscularly, once or twice 56 days apart. Findings and caveats of the study: The TCR breadth and depth analyses may have understated or missed part of the total T cell responses. For non-spike TCRs, breadth in vaccine recipients resembled that in placebo recipients.

The V gene's germline CDR1 is LNHDA and CDR2 SQIVND (reference sequence). There are 13 residues in the CDR3. V dropped 5 bases and J dropped 4 bases, with 6 bases sitting between them. Clones were sequenced by immunoSEQ multiplex PCR, and TCRdb holds only the in-frame ones, with some missing. The sample consists of over 250,000 clones, 80% to 90% of them appearing once. Comments on this clone: Its antigen is unknown.

The treatment: 19 received Ad26.COV2.S at low or high dose, single or two shots; 5 received placebo; per-sample allocation not given. Day 63 following the first vaccine or placebo injection was when the samples were taken. The rearrangement links TRBV19 to TRBJ2-6; D call uncertain. The sequenced sample was peripheral blood, obtained in a trial of Ad26.COV2.S vaccine versus placebo. The TCR was taken from a person between 18 and 65 years old who received the Ad26.COV2.S COVID-19 vaccine or a placebo. The CDR3 reads CASSGSGANVLTF. DNA for the CDR3: TGTGCCAGTAGTGGCTCCGGGGCCAACGTCCTGACTTTC.